These T cell receptor beta chains were read from a single sample in a study of immune evolution from preneoplasia to lung adenocarcinoma. Using immunoSEQ multiplex PCR, the repertoire was profiled, and TCRdb retains in-frame clones only, with some absent. The repertoire includes thousands of clones, about 76% of them detected once, and around 8.3% sits in the top ten. The sample comprised FFPE invasive lung adenocarcinoma tissue. These receptors came from a person aged 50-59 years with lung adenocarcinoma. Both conserved end residues are part of each CDR3. The order of the fields is V gene, clone size, D gene, J gene, CDR3 DNA, CDR3 protein. A D gene is named only where the DNA matches it firmly. Where a row states a size, it is once, few, many or the class of an expanded clone; other rows omit it.

V gene: TRBV4-1; clone size: NA; D gene: TRBD2; J gene: TRBJ2-1; CDR3 DNA: TGCGCCAGCAGCCAGGATGAGGCGGGGGGCCGCTACAATGAGCAGTTCTTC; CDR3 protein: CASSQDEAGGRYNEQFF
V gene: TRBV5-4; clone size: NA; D gene: TRBD1; J gene: TRBJ2-2; CDR3 DNA: TGTGCCAGCAGCTCTCAGACAGGGGGATGGACCGGGGAGCTGTTTTTT; CDR3 protein: CASSSQTGGWTGELFF
V gene: TRBV28; clone size: NA; D gene: NA; J gene: TRBJ1-1; CDR3 DNA: TGTGCCAGCAGAGGGCCGGAGAACACTGAAGCTTTCTTT; CDR3 protein: CASRGPENTEAFF
V gene: TRBV7-2; clone size: NA; D gene: NA; J gene: TRBJ2-3; CDR3 DNA: TGTGCCAGCAGCTTTACTAGAGTCAGCACAGATACGCAGTATTTT; CDR3 protein: CASSFTRVSTDTQYF
V gene: TRBV5-6; clone size: once; D gene: NA; J gene: TRBJ2-3; CDR3 DNA: TGTGCCAGCAGCTTGAGGGGGGGGCAGGGCGCAGATACGCAGTATTTT; CDR3 protein: CASSLRGGQGADTQYF
V gene: TRBV7-9; clone size: NA; D gene: NA; J gene: TRBJ2-7; CDR3 DNA: TGTGCCAGCAGCCCCCGCGAAAGAGACTCCTCTCCCTACGAGCAGTACTTC; CDR3 protein: CASSPRERDSSPYEQYF
V gene: TRBV7-3; clone size: NA; D gene: TRBD2; J gene: TRBJ2-3; CDR3 DNA: TGTGCCAGCAGCTTCGCGGGGGGGAGCACAGATACGCAGTATTTT; CDR3 protein: CASSFAGGSTDTQYF
V gene: TRBV7-9; clone size: NA; D gene: TRBD1; J gene: TRBJ2-1; CDR3 DNA: TGTGCCAGCAGCTTGACAGGGACCTACAATGAGCAGTTCTTC; CDR3 protein: CASSLTGTYNEQFF
V gene: TRBV11-2; clone size: NA; D gene: NA; J gene: TRBJ2-1; CDR3 DNA: TGTGCCAGCAGCAGGACGGGAAGTGACAATGAGCAGTTCTTC; CDR3 protein: CASSRTGSDNEQFF
V gene: TRBV11-3; clone size: NA; D gene: NA; J gene: TRBJ2-7; CDR3 DNA: TGTGCCAGCAGCTTAGATTCGGGTAGCTCCTACGAGCAGTACTTC; CDR3 protein: CASSLDSGSSYEQYF
V gene: TRBV6-4; clone size: NA; D gene: NA; J gene: TRBJ1-1; CDR3 DNA: TGTGCCAGCAGGGAACAGGGTACGAGTGAAGCTTTCTTT; CDR3 protein: CASREQGTSEAFF
V gene: TRBV19; clone size: NA; D gene: NA; J gene: TRBJ1-2; CDR3 DNA: TGTGCCAGTGGACGGACAAACTATGGCTACACCTTC; CDR3 protein: CASGRTNYGYTF
V gene: TRBV10-3; clone size: NA; D gene: NA; J gene: TRBJ1-1; CDR3 DNA: TGTGCCATCGGTATGCCGGGTGGGAACACTGAAGCTTTCTTT; CDR3 protein: CAIGMPGGNTEAFF
V gene: TRBV2; clone size: few; D gene: TRBD1; J gene: TRBJ2-7; CDR3 DNA: TGTGCCAGCAGTGGCCCGGGGGACAGGGTGTCCTACGAGCAGTACTTC; CDR3 protein: CASSGPGDRVSYEQYF
V gene: TRBV6-1; clone size: NA; D gene: NA; J gene: TRBJ2-1; CDR3 DNA: TGTGCCAGCGGGAGAGGGGGGGCTAATGAGCAGTTCTTC; CDR3 protein: CASGRGGANEQFF
V gene: TRBV2; clone size: NA; D gene: TRBD1; J gene: TRBJ2-1; CDR3 DNA: TGTGCCAGCAGGCTACAGGGGTCCTACAATGAGCAGTTCTTC; CDR3 protein: CASRLQGSYNEQFF
V gene: TRBV6-6; clone size: NA; D gene: NA; J gene: TRBJ2-3; CDR3 DNA: TGTGCCAGCAGTTTCGGTCCCCCTCGAGGCACAGATACGCAGTATTTT; CDR3 protein: CASSFGPPRGTDTQYF
V gene: TRBV30; clone size: NA; D gene: NA; J gene: TRBJ1-2; CDR3 DNA: TGTGCCTGGAGCGAACGGGACGACTCTATCTACACCTTC; CDR3 protein: CAWSERDDSIYTF
V gene: TRBV5-1; clone size: NA; D gene: NA; J gene: TRBJ1-4; CDR3 DNA: TGCGCCAGCAGTTTGTTGGGTTCTAATGAAAAACTGTTTTTT; CDR3 protein: CASSLLGSNEKLFF
V gene: TRBV5-1; clone size: few; D gene: NA; J gene: TRBJ2-7; CDR3 DNA: TGCGCCAGCAGCTTGTTCGCAGGGGCAAGAGAGCAGTACTTC; CDR3 protein: CASSLFAGAREQYF